The TCR beta chain described here comes from a study of blood T cell repertoires in COVID-19. A word on this clone: The sample has other DNA sequences that encode this CDR3 too.

Clones were sequenced by immunoSEQ multiplex PCR, and TCRdb holds only the in-frame ones, with some missing. The sample carries 300,000 or so clones, more than 85% recorded once. The V gene's germline CDR1 is SGDLS and CDR2 YYNGEE. The CDR3 runs to 14 residues. Trimming at V came to 3 bases and at J to 2 bases, leaving 2 bases not matched to a gene. The TCR originated in a woman aged 25 to 39 with COVID-19, enrolled during active disease. Sequencing was performed on peripheral blood. V is TRBV9 and J is TRBJ1-3, with 7 positions matching TRBD1. Here the CDR3 DNA reads TGTGCCAGCAGCGCTGGGACAGCTGGAAACACCATATATTTT. Translating gives CASSAGTAGNTIYF.